This T cell receptor beta chain was observed in a study of blood T cell repertoires in COVID-19. Participant ages covered about 18 to 89 years across 24 US areas. Cohorts were based on clinical histories the participants reported. Symptom resolution, clearance, or two negative PCRs marked the recovered donors of Cohort 3. The assay was immunoSEQ multiplex PCR, and TCRdb's table has in-frame clones only and misses some. The table lists some 400,000 clones, approximately 89% of them singletons. Germline V gene data show CDR1 as SGDLS and CDR2 as YYNGEE. The CDR3 spans 15 residues. V was pared by 2 bases and J by 3 bases, with 5 bases of the junction left unmatched.

Sequenced: PBMCs or T cells enriched from blood (not recorded which). The genes are TRBV9 and TRBJ2-3; 8 bases align to TRBD2. The TCR was taken from a woman aged 30 to 39 who had recovered from COVID-19. This chain's CDR3 is CASSVSGDLTDTQYF. The DNA of the CDR3 is TGTGCCAGCAGCGTTAGCGGGGATTTAACAGATACGCAGTATTTT.